Detailed here is one T cell receptor beta chain. TCRdb redid the calling of the RT-PCR reads with MiXCR, one entry per CDR3 protein. The repertoire consists of about a million distinct CDR3 sequences, with about 20% occurring once and the leading ten covering roughly 6%. This sample is part of a study of patients and donors after allogeneic stem cell transplantation. The CDR3 runs to 17 residues. The V gene's germline CDR1 is SGHVS and CDR2 FNYEAQ. V was pared by 0 bases and J by 5 bases, with 6 bases of the junction left unmatched. The receptor was derived from a human donor who was either an allogeneic HSCT recipient or a stem cell or donor lymphocyte infusion donor (not recorded which). It is not recorded whose cells these are; they may come from a transplant donor. This chain links TRBV7-6 with TRBJ2-1; 11 bases map to TRBD2. Sequencing was carried out using blood, either unsorted or a sorted T cell fraction (not recorded which). The chain's CDR3 is CASSLALLAGENNEQFF. The CDR3, as DNA: TGTGCCAGCAGCTTAGCTTTACTAGCGGGGGAAAACAATGAGCAGTTCTTC.